The 25 T cell receptor beta chains listed next were all sequenced from one sample in a study of T cell repertoires in cytomegalovirus infection. Each CDR3 protein is one row after TCRdb ran MiXCR on the reads. The table lists more than 200,000 distinct CDR3 sequences, approximately 9.2% of them singletons, with over 13% in the top ten. Sequencing input: PBMCs. The receptors shown here come from a human donor in good health (CMV status not recorded). Some clones in this sample may be carry-over from other donors' samples.

This clonotype showed up many times. The genes are TRBV11-2 and TRBJ2-7; TRBD2 might be the D (6 bases). The CDR3 has 13 residues. V was clipped by 5 bases and J by 3 bases, with 11 bases between them. From germline, CDR1 is SGHAT and CDR2 FQNNGV. CDR3 sequence reads: CASSRRLVYEQYF. CDR3 coding DNA: TGTGCCAGCAGCAGACGACTAGTCTACGAGCAGTACTTC. The full variable domain, in which reference TRBV11-2 and TRBJ2-7 provide the parts outside the CDR3, is EAGVAQSPRYKIIEKRQSVAFWCNPISGHATLYWYQQILGQGPKLLIQFQNNGVVDDSQLPKDRFSAERLKGVDSTLKIQPAKLEDSAVYLCASSRRLVYEQYFGPGTRLTVT.

In this sample, this clonotype turned up many times. V is TRBV6-2 or TRBV6-3 and J is TRBJ2-1, with D hard to call. Trimming stripped 7 bases from V and 8 bases from J, with 18 bases between. Germline V CDR1 and CDR2: MNHEY, SVGEGT. The CDR3 loop spans 14 amino acids. Written as DNA, the CDR3 is TGTGCCAGCACTTCTGGGCGAGCACGAGATGAGCAGTTCTTC. Residues: CASTSGRARDEQFF.

This clonotype has a count of ten or more. This rearrangement joins TRBV7-2 to TRBJ2-7; D unclear. The V and J ends lost 5 bases and 3 bases respectively, with 14 bases between them. The germline gives CDR1 SGHTA, CDR2 FQGNSA. This CDR3 has 14 amino acids. The CDR3 sequence: CASSPMSHIYEQYF. In DNA, the CDR3 is TGTGCCAGCAGCCCCATGTCTCACATCTACGAGCAGTACTTC.

At least ten counts were recorded for this clonotype. V is TRBV28 and J is TRBJ2-3; the match to TRBD1 covers 7 bases. This CDR3 contains 16 residues. The V gene end was trimmed by 5 bases and the J gene end by 0 bases; junction bases not matched to a gene: 8. Germline V lookup: CDR1 MDHEN, CDR2 SYDVKM. CDR3 protein: CASSGGQPHSTDTQYF. The CDR3 DNA is TGTGCCAGCAGTGGGGGACAGCCCCATAGCACAGATACGCAGTATTTT.

This clonotype was seen ten or more times. The J gene is TRBJ1-5, the V gene TRBV28; TRBD1 matches 9 bases. Germline values: CDR1 MDHEN, CDR2 SYDVKM. The CDR3 is made up of 15 amino acids. V shed 6 bases and J 8 bases; nucleotides not matched to a gene: 11. In DNA, the CDR3 is TGTGCCAGCAGCAGCACCCGACAGGGGGGAAAGCCCCAGCATTTT. Its translation is CASSSTRQGGKPQHF. Filled out from reference TRBV28 and TRBJ1-5, the complete variable domain reads DVKVTQSSRYLVKRTGEKVFLECVQDMDHENMFWYRQDPGLGLRLIYFSYDVKMKEKGDIPEGYSVSREKKERFSLILESASTNQTSMYLCASSSTRQGGKPQHFGDGTRLSIL.

This clonotype was seen repeatedly, ten times or more. The chain couples TRBV7-2 to TRBJ2-3; 8 bases match TRBD1. V gave up 3 bases and J gave up 1 base; unmatched junction bases: 3. The CDR3 has 15 amino acids. Germline CDR1 SGHTA, CDR2 FQGNSA. The CDR3 nucleotides are TGTGCCAGCAGCTTCCCGACAGGGGGCACAGATACGCAGTATTTT. Protein product: CASSFPTGGTDTQYF.

This clonotype was detected many times. The chain joins TRBV7-2 to TRBJ2-2; 10 bases align to TRBD1. The CDR3 covers 14 residues. CDR1 SGHTA and CDR2 FQGNSA come from the germline V gene. V was clipped by 5 bases and J by 6 bases; unmatched bases: 3. The CDR3: CASSRDRGSGELFF. CDR3 bases: TGTGCCAGCAGCCGGGACAGGGGATCCGGGGAGCTGTTTTTT.

This clonotype was seen at least ten times. The chain combines TRBV7-9 with TRBJ2-7, with TRBD2 as a possible D gene (6 bases). Germline loops: CDR1 SEHNR, CDR2 FQNEAQ (reference sequence). V lost 4 bases to trimming and J lost 5 bases, with 15 bases between them. The CDR3 extends over 14 amino acids. The CDR3 DNA is TGTGCCAGCAGCTCCGGAGGGAGGACTAACGAGCAGTACTTC. Its translation is CASSSGGRTNEQYF.

This clonotype was picked up many times. The chain links TRBV7-9 to TRBJ1-2; weak D call: TRBD1 (6 bases). Germline V lookup: CDR1 SEHNR, CDR2 FQNEAQ (reference sequence). V lost 4 bases and J 4 bases, leaving 13 bases between the germline ends. This CDR3 has 14 residues. The CDR3 is CASSSLTGSYGYTF. For the CDR3, the DNA is TGTGCCAGCAGCTCTCTCACAGGGTCCTATGGCTACACCTTC.

V and J are TRBV29-1 and TRBJ2-3, with 10 bases that match TRBD2. Germline V CDR1 and CDR2: SQVTM, ANQGSEA. The trim removed 3 bases at V and 3 bases at J, leaving 9 bases unmatched. The CDR3 has 16 residues. The CDR3 DNA reads TGCAGCGTTGATGGGCTAGCGGGAGTGGGAACAGATACGCAGTATTTT. Translation: CSVDGLAGVGTDTQYF.

The genes are TRBV11-1 and TRBJ2-7; D call uncertain. CDR1 SGHAT and CDR2 FQDESV come from the germline V gene (reference sequence). CDR3 length equals 13 residues. The V and J ends lost 3 bases and 7 bases respectively, with 13 bases between them. CDR3 bases: TGTGCCAGCAGCTTCACCCACGGTGTTGAGCAGTACTTC. It codes for CASSFTHGVEQYF.

There are a few counts of this clonotype. The V gene is TRBV19, the J gene TRBJ2-7; 12 positions match TRBD2. The germline V gene encodes CDR1 LNHDA and CDR2 SQIVND (reference sequence). J was trimmed by 3 bases and V by 9 bases; bases with no gene match: 6. The CDR3 totals 14 residues. The CDR3 reads CASTTSGGHYEQYF. DNA of the CDR3: TGTGCCAGCACCACTAGCGGGGGGCACTACGAGCAGTACTTC.

This clonotype was seen repeatedly, ten times or more. This rearrangement joins TRBV28 to TRBJ2-4; 16 bases map to TRBD2. This CDR3 is 21 amino acids long. J lost 0 bases, V lost 3 bases, and 11 bases had no gene match. Germline V gene lookup returns CDR1 MDHEN and CDR2 SYDVKM. The CDR3 region has the DNA TGTGCCAGCAGTTTCCACTACGGGACTAGCGGGGGGGCCCCAGCCAAAAACATTCAGTACTTC. Amino acid sequence: CASSFHYGTSGGAPAKNIQYF.

This clonotype was found many times. The chain links TRBV7-6 to TRBJ2-1, with TRBD2 matching 9 bases. The trim removed 5 bases at V and 7 bases at J, leaving 9 bases unmatched. CDR3 length equals 15 residues. Germline V gene lookup returns CDR1 SGHVS and CDR2 FNYEAQ. The CDR3 spells CASSKRAGGPNEQFF. The CDR3 region has the DNA TGTGCCAGCAGCAAGAGGGCGGGGGGGCCGAATGAGCAGTTCTTC. The full variable domain, in which reference TRBV7-6 and TRBJ2-1 provide the parts outside the CDR3, is GAGVSQSPRYKVTKRGQDVALRCDPISGHVSLYWYRQALGQGPEFLTYFNYEAQQDKSGLPNDRFSAERPEGSISTLTIQRTEQRDSAMYRCASSKRAGGPNEQFFGPGTRLTVL.

This clonotype was observed many times. The rearrangement joins TRBV7-3 to TRBJ2-2; 8 bases are shared with TRBD2. Germline CDR1 reads SGHTA; CDR2 reads FQGTGA. The CDR3 spans 18 residues. Germline trimming cut 2 bases from V and 1 base from J; bases unmatched to any gene: 9. The CDR3 spells CASSLLPISGGNTGELFF. CDR3 in DNA: TGTGCCAGCAGCTTACTTCCCATCAGCGGGGGGAACACCGGGGAGCTGTTTTTT.

The chain joins TRBV28 to TRBJ1-6, with D maybe TRBD1 (5 bases). This CDR3 is 15 amino acids long. Per the germline V gene, CDR1 is MDHEN and CDR2 is SYDVKM. Between the trimmed V and J ends, which lost 5 bases and 10 bases, there was a span of 18 bases. In DNA, the CDR3 is TGTGCCAGCAGTCCCCCCGTGGGGGATCGATCACCCCTCCACTTT. Protein product: CASSPPVGDRSPLHF.

This clonotype was found many times. The CDR3 here is CASSVTGTLNSPLHF. The DNA of the CDR3 is TGTGCCAGCAGCGTAACCGGGACCCTTAATTCACCCCTCCACTTT. The chain recombines TRBV6-2 or TRBV6-3 with TRBJ1-6; possibly TRBD1 for D (5 bases). Per germline, CDR1 MNHEY and CDR2 SVGEGT. Trimming pared 6 bases from V and 6 bases from J, leaving 15 bases between. The CDR3 has 15 amino acids.

At least ten counts were recorded for this clonotype. The chain joins TRBV7-9 to TRBJ2-3; possible D gene TRBD2, 6 bases. CDR3 length equals 15 residues. Trimming cost V 2 bases and J 8 bases, with 17 bases left between them. Germline V lookup: CDR1 SEHNR, CDR2 FQNEAQ (reference sequence). CDR3 protein: CASSLWDDSGSTQYF. DNA of the CDR3: TGTGCCAGCAGCTTATGGGATGATAGCGGAAGTACGCAGTATTTT.

This clonotype was counted many times. V usage is TRBV12-3 or TRBV12-4 and J usage is TRBJ1-6, with no clear D. Trimming took 2 bases from V and 7 from J, leaving 9 bases between them. This CDR3 is built from 14 residues. DNA of the CDR3: TGTGCCAGCAGTTTAAGACATGGGAATTCACCCCTCCACTTT. Amino acid sequence: CASSLRHGNSPLHF.

This clonotype has at least ten counts. The chain combines TRBV6-2 or TRBV6-3 with TRBJ2-1; 10 nucleotides match TRBD2. This CDR3 is 15 amino acids long. Germline trimming cut 5 bases from V and 8 bases from J; bases unmatched to any gene: 9. CDR1 is MNHEY, CDR2 SVGEGT, per germline. CDR3 in amino acids: CASSDLAGVLDEQFF. Here the CDR3 DNA reads TGTGCCAGCAGTGACCTAGCGGGAGTTCTTGATGAGCAGTTCTTC.

The chain combines TRBV3-1 with TRBJ2-2; no reliable D call. Germline V gives CDR1 LGHDT, CDR2 YNNKEL (reference sequence). This CDR3 comprises 14 residues. Trimming took off 4 bases at V and 4 bases at J, with 10 bases between the two ends. This CDR3 is CASSPTLTTGELFF. The CDR3 DNA follows: TGTGCCAGCAGCCCAACACTAACCACCGGGGAGCTGTTTTTT. The entire variable domain, with the rest obtained from reference TRBV3-1 and TRBJ2-2, is as follows: DTAVSQTPKYLVTQMGNDKSIKCEQNLGHDTMYWYKQDSKKFLKIMFSYNNKELIINETVPNRFSPKSPDKAHLNLHINSLELGDSAVYFCASSPTLTTGELFFGEGSRLTVL.

In its sample, this clonotype was seen a few times. The chain carries TRBV4-3 and TRBJ1-6; D is ambiguous. This CDR3 contains 14 residues. Looked up from germline, CDR1 is LGHNA and CDR2 is YSLEER. The V and J ends lost 4 bases and 4 bases respectively, with 8 bases between them. The CDR3 DNA reads TGCGCCAGCAGCCTTGACGTTTATAATTCACCCCTCCACTTT. This encodes CASSLDVYNSPLHF.

In its sample, this clonotype was seen a few times. The rearrangement joins TRBV30 to TRBJ1-2; D unclear. The CDR3 totals 14 residues. Between the trimmed V and J ends, which lost 3 bases and 6 bases, there was a span of 17 bases. Germline CDR1 and CDR2: GTSNPN and SVGIG (reference sequence). The CDR3 here is CAWRQKAGRDGYTF. The CDR3 DNA is TGTGCCTGGAGGCAGAAAGCCGGAAGGGATGGCTACACCTTC.

The table lists this clonotype with a few counts. This chain joins TRBV6-5 and TRBJ2-6; TRBD2 is a possible D gene (6 bases). Germline CDR1 reads MNHEY; CDR2 reads SVGAGI. The CDR3 spans 15 residues. V lost 6 bases, J lost 2 bases, and 11 bases lay in between. DNA of the CDR3: TGTGCCAGCAGGTCCCGGGAGACTGGGGCCAACGTCCTGACTTTC. Translation: CASRSRETGANVLTF.

This clonotype was seen repeatedly, ten times or more. The CDR3 bases are TGTGCCAGCACCCAGGAGGGGGGTCGGCCCCAAGAGACCCAGTACTTC. As protein: CASTQEGGRPQETQYF. This rearrangement joins TRBV7-9 to TRBJ2-5; D could derive from TRBD1 or TRBD2 (6 bases each). This CDR3 has 16 residues. V shed 7 bases and J shed 1 base, with 19 bases lying between them. Germline V CDR1 and CDR2: SEHNR, FQNEAQ (reference sequence).